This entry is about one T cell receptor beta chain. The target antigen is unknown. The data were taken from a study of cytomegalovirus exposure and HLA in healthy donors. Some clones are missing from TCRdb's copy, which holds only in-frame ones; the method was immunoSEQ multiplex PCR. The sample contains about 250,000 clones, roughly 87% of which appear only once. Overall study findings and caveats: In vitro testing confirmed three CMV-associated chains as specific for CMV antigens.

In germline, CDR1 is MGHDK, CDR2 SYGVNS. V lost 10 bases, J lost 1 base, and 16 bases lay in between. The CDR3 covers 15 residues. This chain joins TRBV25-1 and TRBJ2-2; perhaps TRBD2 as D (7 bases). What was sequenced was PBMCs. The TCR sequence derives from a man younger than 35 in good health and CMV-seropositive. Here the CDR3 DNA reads TGTGCCACCCGAAGGGGGGGAGGGAACACCGGGGAGCTGTTTTTT. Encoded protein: CATRRGGGNTGELFF.